These 20 T cell receptor beta chains were sequenced from one sample in a study of neurological immune-mediated disorders. TCRdb re-called the 5' RACE reads through MiXCR, storing one row per CDR3 protein. The table lists some 83,000 distinct CDR3 sequences, 2% to 3% of them singletons. Sequenced sample: PBMCs. These receptors came from a woman under 40 with multiple sclerosis.

This clonotype has a count of ten or more. This chain uses TRBV5-1 with TRBJ1-2; D unresolved. V dropped 0 bases and J dropped 7 bases, with 19 bases sitting between them. Germline V gene lookup returns CDR1 SGHRS and CDR2 YFSETQ. This CDR3 is 16 amino acids long. The DNA of the CDR3 is TGCGCCAGCAGCTTGGAGGGTGGCGTGCAATTGACTGGCTACACCTTC. It codes for CASSLEGGVQLTGYTF.

This clonotype was recorded many times. The chain employs TRBV11-2 and TRBJ2-7; 11 bases line up with TRBD2. Germline assignment: CDR1 SGHAT and CDR2 FQNNGV. The CDR3 has 16 residues. Germline trimming cut 4 bases from V and 3 bases from J; bases unmatched to any gene: 8. CDR3 region: CASSSAPGLAVYEQYF. The CDR3 region has the DNA TGTGCCAGCAGCTCGGCCCCGGGACTAGCGGTCTACGAGCAGTACTTC.

This clonotype was seen at least ten times. The chain joins TRBV20-1 to TRBJ2-7; D assignment may be TRBD1 or TRBD2 (5 bases each). The CDR3 is made up of 15 amino acids. Trimming left V 2 bases short and J 0 bases short, with 14 bases between. Germline CDR1 is DFQATT and CDR2 is SNEGSKA (reference sequence). The chain's CDR3 is CSARSFFGASYEQYF. The CDR3 DNA reads TGCAGTGCTAGATCTTTCTTCGGGGCCTCCTACGAGCAGTACTTC.

This clonotype was seen repeatedly, ten times or more. J is TRBJ1-4 and V is TRBV5-1; possible D gene TRBD1, 5 bases. CDR1 and CDR2 from the germline V gene are SGHRS and YFSETQ. The germline V and J ends were trimmed by 3 bases and 4 bases, with 16 bases remaining between them. The CDR3 extends over 16 amino acids. DNA of the CDR3: TGCGCCAGCAGCTGGGGCCGTAGCCCTCTTAATGAAAAACTGTTTTTT. It encodes CASSWGRSPLNEKLFF.

There are many counts of this clonotype. The rearrangement uses TRBV20-1 and TRBJ2-5; possibly TRBD2 for D (5 bases). The CDR3 sequence is 14 residues long. V shed 3 bases and J shed 5 bases, with 16 bases lying between them. The germline V gene encodes CDR1 DFQATT and CDR2 SNEGSKA (reference sequence). The CDR3 loop is CSASRASNMETQYF. The CDR3 DNA sequence: TGCAGTGCTAGTAGGGCTAGCAATATGGAGACCCAGTACTTC.

This clonotype was seen at least ten times. This sequence joins TRBV5-1 and TRBJ2-7; 9 nucleotides align to TRBD2. Trimming at V came to 4 bases and at J to 0 bases, leaving 2 bases not matched to a gene. The CDR3 consists of 14 residues. CDR1 and CDR2 from the germline V gene are SGHRS and YFSETQ. CDR3 coding DNA: TGCGCCAGCAGCCGCGGGGGGGACTCCTACGAGCAGTACTTC. Translation: CASSRGGDSYEQYF.

As to this clonotype: The CDR3 end shows no conserved phenylalanine or tryptophan, and so a read error is likely. The rearrangement joins TRBV6-1 to TRBJ1-3; D is unclear. The germline gives CDR1 MNHNS, CDR2 SASEGT. CDR3 length: 13 amino acids. The CDR3 DNA is TGTGCCAGCGGTGACGAGGGTGGAAACACCATATATAAT. Protein: CASGDEGGNTIYN.

Many counts were recorded for this clonotype. One end of the junction does not line up with germline, which may come from a read error. CDR3: CATSSVAGQPQHF. The CDR3 DNA is TGTGCCACCAGTTCGGTCGCGGGGCAGCCCCAGCATTTT. V gene TRBV27 combines with J gene TRBJ1-5; D ambiguous. CDR1 is MNHEY, CDR2 SMNVEV, per germline (reference sequence). This CDR3 is 13 amino acids long.

This clonotype was seen ten or more times. The chain recombines TRBV10-3 with TRBJ2-7; D gene ambiguous. The CDR3 spans 14 residues. V was shortened by 7 bases and J by 4 bases, with 17 bases between the two germline ends. CDR1 ENHRY and CDR2 SYGVKD come from the germline V gene. The CDR3 spells CAITPGSSLYEQYF. The CDR3 DNA reads as TGTGCCATCACCCCGGGCTCCTCCCTTTACGAGCAGTACTTC.

This clonotype was observed a handful of times. The chain has TRBV7-2 and TRBJ1-6; 9 positions match TRBD1. V dropped 4 bases and J dropped 1; count of bases not matched to a gene: 8. Germline-derived CDR1 and CDR2 are SGHTA and FQGNSA. CDR3 length equals 18 residues. As DNA, the CDR3 is TGTGCCAGCAGCTCCCGGGACAGGGTTGGGTCCTATAATTCACCCCTCCACTTT. Translated, it gives CASSSRDRVGSYNSPLHF.

This clonotype occurred a few times. V gene TRBV24-1 combines with J gene TRBJ2-1, with unresolved D. The length of the CDR3 is 17 residues. Germline V gene data show CDR1 as KGHDR and CDR2 as SFDVKD. V was pared by 1 base and J by 4 bases, with 16 bases between. CDR3 protein: CATSDFGSNPGYNEQFF. DNA of the CDR3: TGTGCCACCAGTGATTTCGGTTCTAACCCCGGTTACAATGAGCAGTTCTTC.

This clonotype has ten or more counts. This chain links TRBV12-3 or TRBV12-4 with TRBJ2-7; D is ambiguous. The germline V and J ends were trimmed by 3 bases and 2 bases, with 11 bases remaining between them. The CDR3 is 14 amino acids. Here the CDR3 reads CASSFSPLTYEQYF. The CDR3 coding sequence is TGTGCCAGCAGTTTCAGTCCCCTAACCTACGAGCAGTACTTC.

This clonotype was seen at least ten times. The chain combines TRBV7-2 with TRBJ2-7; 10 nucleotides line up with TRBD2. The CDR3 totals 15 residues. The V and J ends lost 1 base and 5 bases, in that order; junction bases with no gene match: 5. Germline V lookup: CDR1 SGHTA, CDR2 FQGNSA. Here the CDR3 reads CASSLGLAGEHEQYF. DNA for the CDR3: TGTGCCAGCAGCTTAGGGCTAGCGGGAGAACACGAGCAGTACTTC.

About this clonotype: A read error may be the cause here, since a much bigger clone is one base away. J is TRBJ2-3 and V is TRBV11-2; 7 bases agree with TRBD2. The germline V gene encodes CDR1 SGHAT and CDR2 FQNNGV. The CDR3 length is 15 residues. The V gene end was trimmed by 2 bases and the J gene end by 4 bases; junction bases not matched to a gene: 6. The CDR3 sequence is CASSLTGGGADTQYF. CDR3 nucleotides: TGTGCCAGCAGCTTAACGGGAGGAGGCGCAGATACGCAGTATTTT.

The table lists this clonotype with many counts. V is TRBV10-3 and J is TRBJ1-1; D unresolved. The CDR3 covers 13 residues. Trimming took 4 bases from V and 5 from J, leaving 11 bases between them. Germline V gene data show CDR1 as ENHRY and CDR2 as SYGVKD. The CDR3 is CAISAEQGTEAFF. The DNA for the CDR3 is TGTGCCATCAGTGCCGAGCAAGGGACTGAAGCTTTCTTT.

There are many counts of this clonotype. The V gene is TRBV5-6, the J gene TRBJ1-5; D may be TRBD1 (6 bases). The CDR3 consists of 14 residues. V was pared by 0 bases and J by 7 bases, with 11 bases between. Germline-derived CDR1 and CDR2 are SGHDT and YYEEEE. CDR3 residues: CASSLGGGWQPQHF. CDR3 DNA sequence: TGTGCCAGCAGCTTGGGCGGGGGCTGGCAGCCCCAGCATTTT.

This clonotype was found many times. The chain joins TRBV29-1 to TRBJ2-1, with D hard to call. Per the germline V gene, CDR1 is SQVTM and CDR2 is ANQGSEA. Trimming cost V 3 bases and J 5 bases, with 11 bases left between them. The CDR3 has 13 residues. CDR3 sequence reads: CSVDMDTHNEQFF. The DNA for the CDR3 is TGCAGCGTTGATATGGATACCCACAATGAGCAGTTCTTC.

This clonotype was counted between two and nine times. This could be a read error, since a much larger clone is one nucleotide away. This chain connects TRBV5-1 to TRBJ2-3; possible D gene TRBD2, 6 bases. Germline V CDR1 and CDR2: SGHRS, YFSETQ. The CDR3 is 16 amino acids. Trimming cost V 5 bases and J 4 bases, with 20 bases left between them. CDR3 sequence reads: CASSLSPGVKADTQYF. CDR3 nucleotide sequence: TGCGCCAGCAGTCTCTCCCCGGGAGTAAAAGCAGATACGCAGTATTTT.

This clonotype was recorded many times. The CDR3 bases are TGTGCCACCAAAAGCCGCGGACCTCAAGAGACCCAGTACTTC. Its translation is CATKSRGPQETQYF. The chain couples TRBV15 to TRBJ2-5; no reliable D call. Trimming left V 7 bases short and J 2 bases short, with 14 bases between. In germline, CDR1 is LNHNV, CDR2 YYDKDF (reference sequence). The CDR3 is 14 amino acids.

In this sample, this clonotype turned up many times. The chain joins TRBV24-1 to TRBJ2-1; D is undetermined. Trimming took off 0 bases at V and 7 bases at J, with 3 bases between the two ends. CDR1 is KGHDR, CDR2 SFDVKD, per germline. This CDR3 spans 12 amino acids. CDR3 sequence (DNA): TGTGCCACCAGTGATTTGGAGAATGAGCAGTTCTTC. Protein sequence: CATSDLENEQFF.